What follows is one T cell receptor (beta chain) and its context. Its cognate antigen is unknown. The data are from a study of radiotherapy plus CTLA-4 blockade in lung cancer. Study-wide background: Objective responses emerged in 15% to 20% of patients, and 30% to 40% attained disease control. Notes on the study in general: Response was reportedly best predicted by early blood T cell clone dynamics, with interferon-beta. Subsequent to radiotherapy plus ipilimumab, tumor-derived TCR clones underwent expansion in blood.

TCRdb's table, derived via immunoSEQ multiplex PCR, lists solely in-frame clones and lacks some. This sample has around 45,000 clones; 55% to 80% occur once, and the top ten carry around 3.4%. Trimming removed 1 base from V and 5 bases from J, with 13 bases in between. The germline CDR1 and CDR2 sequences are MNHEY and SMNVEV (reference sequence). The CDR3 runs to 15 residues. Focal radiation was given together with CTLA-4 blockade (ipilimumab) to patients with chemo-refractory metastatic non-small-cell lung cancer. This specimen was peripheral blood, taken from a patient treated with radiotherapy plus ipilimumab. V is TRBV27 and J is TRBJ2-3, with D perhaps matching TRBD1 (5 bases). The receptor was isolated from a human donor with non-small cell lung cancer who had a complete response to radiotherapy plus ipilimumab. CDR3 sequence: CASSLLGQVGDTQYF. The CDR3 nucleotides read TGTGCCAGCAGTTTATTAGGACAAGTGGGAGATACGCAGTATTTT.